The rows below give T cell receptor beta chains drawn from one sample of a study of CD8+ T cells in alopecia areata. Libraries were prepared by immunoSEQ multiplex PCR; TCRdb keeps only in-frame clonotypes and omits some of them. The sample carries 150,000 to 200,000 clones, around 59% recorded once. The material sequenced was CD4+ T cells sorted from blood, taken at week 24, from a patient treated with tofacitinib. The receptors come from a human donor with alopecia areata. CDR3s include the opening cysteine and the closing phenylalanine or tryptophan. The D gene is left open where the match is weak. Size tells how often a clone was seen (once, few, many) or the class of an expanded clone, and some rows leave it out.

D gene: -; clone size: -; V gene: TRBV18; J gene: TRBJ1-6; CDR3 DNA: TGTGCCTCGTTGGTTGGCCAGAATTCACCCCTCCACTTT; CDR3 protein: CASLVGQNSPLHF
D gene: TRBD1; clone size: -; V gene: TRBV9; J gene: TRBJ1-2; CDR3 DNA: TGTGCCAGCAGCGTTGCAGAAAGGGGGCGAGGCTACACCTTC; CDR3 protein: CASSVAERGRGYTF
D gene: TRBD2; clone size: -; V gene: TRBV7-9; J gene: TRBJ2-1; CDR3 DNA: TGTGCCAGCAGCGAATGGACTAGCGGGGGGGCCTCGGATGAGCAGTTCTTC; CDR3 protein: CASSEWTSGGASDEQFF
D gene: -; clone size: -; V gene: TRBV9; J gene: TRBJ1-2; CDR3 DNA: TGTGCCAGCAGCGTAGACGCAGAGAACTATGGCTACACCTTC; CDR3 protein: CASSVDAENYGYTF
D gene: -; clone size: -; V gene: TRBV29-1; J gene: TRBJ2-4; CDR3 DNA: TGCAGCGTTCGTCGGGACAACCAAAACATTCAGTACTTC; CDR3 protein: CSVRRDNQNIQYF
D gene: -; clone size: -; V gene: TRBV7-9; J gene: TRBJ2-1; CDR3 DNA: TGTGCCAGCAGCCGCGGACAGTACAATGAGCAGTTCTTC; CDR3 protein: CASSRGQYNEQFF
D gene: -; clone size: -; V gene: TRBV30; J gene: TRBJ1-1; CDR3 DNA: TGTGCCGGGGGCCGGGAACCCTCCCTGTTGGCTTTCTTT; CDR3 protein: CAGGREPSLLAFF
D gene: -; clone size: -; V gene: TRBV10-3; J gene: TRBJ1-2; CDR3 DNA: TGTGCCATCAGTGGCCGACAGGATAACTATGGCTACACCTTC; CDR3 protein: CAISGRQDNYGYTF
D gene: TRBD1; clone size: few; V gene: TRBV29-1; J gene: TRBJ2-7; CDR3 DNA: TGCAGCGTTAGACAGGGCTACAGCTCCTACGAGCAGTACTTC; CDR3 protein: CSVRQGYSSYEQYF
D gene: -; clone size: many; V gene: TRBV18; J gene: TRBJ2-3; CDR3 DNA: TGTGCCAGCTCACCACCGACCGGGACTTTCACAGATACGCAGTATTTT; CDR3 protein: CASSPPTGTFTDTQYF
D gene: -; clone size: few; V gene: TRBV5-1; J gene: TRBJ2-7; CDR3 DNA: TGCGCCAGCAGCGTGAACAGGGTTTCCTACGAGCAGTACTTC; CDR3 protein: CASSVNRVSYEQYF
D gene: -; clone size: -; V gene: TRBV27; J gene: TRBJ1-5; CDR3 DNA: TGTGCCAGCAGACAGGAACCCTATAGCAATCAGCCCCAGCATTTT; CDR3 protein: CASRQEPYSNQPQHF
D gene: TRBD1; clone size: -; V gene: TRBV30; J gene: TRBJ1-5; CDR3 DNA: TGTGCCTGGAGTGTAAAGACAGGGGGAGTGGGCAATCAGCCCCAGCATTTT; CDR3 protein: CAWSVKTGGVGNQPQHF